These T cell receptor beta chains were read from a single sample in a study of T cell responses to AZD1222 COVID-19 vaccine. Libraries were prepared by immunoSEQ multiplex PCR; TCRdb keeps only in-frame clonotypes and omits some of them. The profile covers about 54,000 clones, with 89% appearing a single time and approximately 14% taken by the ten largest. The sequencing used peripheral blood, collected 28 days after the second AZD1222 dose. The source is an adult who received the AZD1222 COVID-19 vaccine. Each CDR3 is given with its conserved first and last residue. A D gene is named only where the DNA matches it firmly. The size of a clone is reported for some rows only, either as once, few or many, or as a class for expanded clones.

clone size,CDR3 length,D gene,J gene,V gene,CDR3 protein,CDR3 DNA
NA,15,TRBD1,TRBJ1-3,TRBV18,CASSQGANPGNTIYF,TGTGCCAGCTCACAGGGGGCGAACCCTGGAAACACCATATATTTT
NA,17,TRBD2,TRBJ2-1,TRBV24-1,CATSDLGLAGRRDEQFF,TGTGCCACCAGTGATCTCGGACTAGCGGGGAGACGCGATGAGCAGTTCTTC
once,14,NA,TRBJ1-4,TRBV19,CASTQTGRGEKLFF,TGTGCCAGTACCCAGACAGGACGAGGTGAAAAACTGTTTTTT
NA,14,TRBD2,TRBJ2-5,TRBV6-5,CASSNSGRGETQYF,TGTGCCAGCAGTAATAGCGGGAGAGGAGAGACCCAGTACTTC
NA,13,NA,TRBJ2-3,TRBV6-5,CASSKTSPDTQYF,TGTGCCAGCAGTAAGACTTCGCCGGATACGCAGTATTTT
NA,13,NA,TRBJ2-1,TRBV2,CAGRRDSYNEQFF,TGTGCCGGGAGGAGGGACTCCTACAATGAGCAGTTCTTC
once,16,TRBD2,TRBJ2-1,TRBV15,CATSRVAGGPDNEQFF,TGTGCCACCAGCAGAGTGGCGGGAGGCCCCGACAATGAGCAGTTCTTC
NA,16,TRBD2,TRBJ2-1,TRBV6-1,CASSGLGSGRDNEQFF,TGTGCCAGCAGTGGCCTTGGAAGCGGGAGGGACAATGAGCAGTTCTTC
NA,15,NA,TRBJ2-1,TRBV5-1,CASSYHDSDYNEQFF,TGCGCCAGCAGCTATCACGACTCCGACTACAATGAGCAGTTCTTC
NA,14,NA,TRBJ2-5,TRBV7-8,CASSLYLVGETQYF,TGTGCCAGCAGCCTGTATCTGGTTGGAGAGACCCAGTACTTC
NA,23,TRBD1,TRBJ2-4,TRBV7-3,CASSLNRDRGLASGKLAKNIQYF,TGTGCCAGCAGCTTAAATCGGGACAGGGGGCTGGCTAGCGGAAAACTAGCCAAAAACATTCAGTACTTC
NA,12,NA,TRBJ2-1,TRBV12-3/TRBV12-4,CASRPAENEQFF,TGTGCCAGCAGACCAGCGGAAAACGAGCAGTTCTTC